Below are 4 T cell receptor beta chains sequenced from a single sample in a study of blood T cells in healthy people across ages. Through a sample-barcoded 5' primer and a J-beta primer mix, a second PCR was run for roughly 6 to 11 cycles. TCRdb passed the 5' RACE reads through MiXCR, listing each CDR3 protein once. Of roughly 500,000 distinct CDR3 sequences listed, 25% to 30% are singletons. The sequencing sample was made of blood. The receptors originated from a woman in her 70s in good health.

The sample holds a few counts of this clonotype. The rearrangement links TRBV3-1 to TRBJ1-3; 8 bases are shared with TRBD1. The CDR3 has 15 amino acids. After removal of 1 base from V and 4 bases from J, the junction contained 3 bases not matched to a gene. Looked up from germline, CDR1 is LGHDT and CDR2 is YNNKEL (reference sequence). The CDR3 DNA reads as TGTGCCAGCAGCCAAGGGACAGGGTTAGGAAACACCATATATTTT. This encodes CASSQGTGLGNTIYF.

This chain joins TRBV12-3 or TRBV12-4 and TRBJ2-5, with TRBD2 matching over 8 bases. Trimming took 2 bases from V and 4 from J; bases not matched to a gene: 9. The CDR3 totals 16 residues. The CDR3 spells CASSLTRRTSPETQYF. Here the CDR3 DNA reads TGTGCCAGCAGTTTAACACGACGGACTAGCCCAGAGACCCAGTACTTC.

This sequence joins TRBV29-1 and TRBJ2-1; 10 bases agree with TRBD1. CDR3 size: 16 residues. Germline V gene lookup returns CDR1 SQVTM and CDR2 ANQGSEA. J lost 3 bases, V lost 0 bases, and 5 bases had no gene match. Here the CDR3 reads CSVEEDRGMYYNEQFF. CDR3 sequence (DNA): TGCAGCGTTGAAGAGGACAGGGGGATGTACTACAATGAGCAGTTCTTC.

This clonotype showed up just a few times. This chain connects TRBV6-2 or TRBV6-3 to TRBJ1-6, with a weak D call TRBD1 (6 bases). This CDR3 has 14 residues. Germline V gene sequence: CDR1 MNHEY, CDR2 SVGEGT. V lost 2 bases and J lost 12, with 14 bases in between. The CDR3 is CASSYDYREVPLHF. The CDR3 coding sequence is TGTGCCAGCAGTTACGACTACAGGGAGGTACCCCTCCACTTT.